This T cell receptor beta chain was captured by sequencing in a study of T cell responses to AZD1222 COVID-19 vaccine (dated by TCRdb to the early 2020s). Study-wide context: A total of about 230 trial participants underwent TCR sequencing, of whom around 200 received two doses of AZD1222 and about 25 received two doses of the MenACWY control vaccine. Trial participants were enrolled into age subgroups of 18-55, 56-69 and 70-plus years, which contained about 150, 27 and 61 TCR-sequenced participants, respectively. The paper's findings and limits, for the study overall: Nearly half of unique spike-specific TCRs reportedly recognized epitopes outside regions mutated in the B.1.351 and B.1.1.7 variants. Participants were mostly white British and included more females than males, and it was suggested by the authors that clonal diversity may have been underestimated. Conclusions about previously exposed vaccinees were limited because only six AZD1222 recipients were SARS-CoV-2 seropositive at baseline. Vaccine-associated CD4 TCRs spanned the whole spike protein, with dominant responses in regions 160-218 and 743-854. Because no samples from the day 14 peak response were available, repertoires could be characterized only after the peak T cell response. The 56-69-year group was small, and its depth increase did not reach significance, likely because of low power. After two AZD1222 doses, spike-specific TCR breadth and depth were significantly higher than at day 0 and than in MenACWY recipients.

From a lookup of the germline V gene (reference sequence), CDR1 and CDR2 are WNHNN and SYGVQD. V lost 3 bases and J lost 6 bases; the stretch between them is 11 bases long. The CDR3 runs 13 residues from the cysteine to the phenylalanine. This entry keeps only the CDR3 DNA: 39 bases, framed from base 1. The CDR3 regions of human TCRbeta chains were analyzed by immunosequencing. Turning to the authors' computational methods: TCRs in the repertoires were matched against a reference library of SARS-CoV-2-specific TCRs that had been generated with the MIRA antigen-specificity platform. Breadth meant the fraction of unique TCRs that were SARS-CoV-2-associated, whereas depth meant the fraction of total T cells that were SARS-CoV-2-associated. Using the MIRA data, each spike-specific TCR was assigned both to the spike region to which the TCR was reactive and to a CD4 or CD8 class. Log10-transformed breadth and depth values were compared by one-way ANOVA with Sidak's multiple comparisons tests. The immuneACCESS repertoire file appears here via TCRdb, limited to in-frame rearrangements. These files lack a portion of the clones; in checked studies, under half of the deficit traces to unresolved V genes, and the cause of the others is not known. V, J and clone size are those of that table, while D and trimming were read from the DNA. The sample data list approximately 100,000 clones, and 70% to 90% of these were observed just once. The ten largest clones capture approximately 10% of the sample.

This specimen's time point label, interpreted: about 28 days (+/-7) after the second vaccine dose. AZD1222 recipients given second doses at about 4 weeks or at about 12 weeks were pooled, since spike-specific TCR depth and breadth were not found to differ between the two schedules. The vaccinee samples were drawn from two UK trials, COV001 and COV002, one of which was a single-blind randomized controlled phase 2/3 trial testing AZD1222 (ChAdOx1 nCoV-19) in healthy adults. For TCRbeta chain sequencing, PBMC samples from trial participants were taken at day 0 and at day 28 after the second dose. With respect to this clone: Its antigen is not yet known. Per-base quality was not reported, and no clone a single base away is much larger than it.

The source of this sequence is an adult who received the AZD1222 COVID-19 vaccine. The rearranged chain carries TRBV10-1 and TRBJ1-1; no D gene is confidently identified. The sequences come from peripheral blood, collected 28 days after the second AZD1222 dose. The CDR3: CASSDRTGAEAFF. The DNA sequence is as follows: TGCGCCAGCAGTGATAGGACGGGTGCTGAAGCTTTCTTT.